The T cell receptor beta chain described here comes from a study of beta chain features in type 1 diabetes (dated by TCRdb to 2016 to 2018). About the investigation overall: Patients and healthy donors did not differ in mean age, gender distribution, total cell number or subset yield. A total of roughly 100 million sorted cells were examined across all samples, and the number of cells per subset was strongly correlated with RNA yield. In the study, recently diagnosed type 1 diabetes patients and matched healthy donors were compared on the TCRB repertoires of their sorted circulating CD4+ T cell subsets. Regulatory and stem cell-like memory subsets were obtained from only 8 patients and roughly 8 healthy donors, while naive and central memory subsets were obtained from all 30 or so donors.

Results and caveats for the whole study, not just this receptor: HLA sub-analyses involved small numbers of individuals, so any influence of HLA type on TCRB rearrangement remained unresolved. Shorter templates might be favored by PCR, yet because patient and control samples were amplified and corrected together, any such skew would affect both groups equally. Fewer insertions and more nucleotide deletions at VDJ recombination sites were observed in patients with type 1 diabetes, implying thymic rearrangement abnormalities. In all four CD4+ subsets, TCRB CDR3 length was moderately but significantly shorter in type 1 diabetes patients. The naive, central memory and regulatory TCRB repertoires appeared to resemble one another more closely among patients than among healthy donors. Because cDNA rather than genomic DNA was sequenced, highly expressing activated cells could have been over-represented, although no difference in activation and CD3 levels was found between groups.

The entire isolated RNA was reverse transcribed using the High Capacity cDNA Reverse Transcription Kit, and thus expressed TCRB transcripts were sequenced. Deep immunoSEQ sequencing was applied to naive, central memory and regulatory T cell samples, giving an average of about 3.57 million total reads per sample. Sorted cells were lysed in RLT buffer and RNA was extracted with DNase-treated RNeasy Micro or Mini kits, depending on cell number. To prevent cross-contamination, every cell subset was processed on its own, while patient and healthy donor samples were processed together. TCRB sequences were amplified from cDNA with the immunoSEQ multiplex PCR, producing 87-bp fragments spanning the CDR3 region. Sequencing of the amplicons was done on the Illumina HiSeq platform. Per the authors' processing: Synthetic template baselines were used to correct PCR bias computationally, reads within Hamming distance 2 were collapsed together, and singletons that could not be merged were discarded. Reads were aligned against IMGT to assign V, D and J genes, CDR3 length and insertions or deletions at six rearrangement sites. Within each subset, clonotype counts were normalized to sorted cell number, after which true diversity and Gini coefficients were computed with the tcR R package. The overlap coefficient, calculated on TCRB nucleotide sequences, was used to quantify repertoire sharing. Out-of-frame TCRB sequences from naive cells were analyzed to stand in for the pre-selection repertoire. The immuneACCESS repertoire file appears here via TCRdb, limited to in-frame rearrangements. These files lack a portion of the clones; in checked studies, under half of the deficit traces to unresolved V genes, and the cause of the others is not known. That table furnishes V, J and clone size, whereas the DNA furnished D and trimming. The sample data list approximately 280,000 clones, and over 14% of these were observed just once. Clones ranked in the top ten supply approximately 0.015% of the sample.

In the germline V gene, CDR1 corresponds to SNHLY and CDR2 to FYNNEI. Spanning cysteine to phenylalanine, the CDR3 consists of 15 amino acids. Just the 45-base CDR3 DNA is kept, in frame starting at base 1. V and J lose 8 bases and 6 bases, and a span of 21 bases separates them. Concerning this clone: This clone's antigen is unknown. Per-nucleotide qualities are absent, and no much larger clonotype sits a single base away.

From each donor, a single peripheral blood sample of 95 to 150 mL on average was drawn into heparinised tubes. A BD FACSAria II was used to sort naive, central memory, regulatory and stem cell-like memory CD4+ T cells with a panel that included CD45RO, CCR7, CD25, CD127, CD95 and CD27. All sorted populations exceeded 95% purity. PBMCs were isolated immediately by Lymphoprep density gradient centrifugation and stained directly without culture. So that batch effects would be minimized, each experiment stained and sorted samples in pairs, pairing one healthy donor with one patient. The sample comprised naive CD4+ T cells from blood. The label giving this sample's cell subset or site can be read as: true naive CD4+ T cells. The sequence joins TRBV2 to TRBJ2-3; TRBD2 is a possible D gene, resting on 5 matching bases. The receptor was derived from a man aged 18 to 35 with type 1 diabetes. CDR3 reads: CASGSKALGRDTQYF. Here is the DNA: TGTGCCAGCGGGAGTAAGGCCCTGGGCCGGGATACGCAGTATTTT.